This T cell receptor (beta chain) was sequenced for a study of vaccination effects on CD4 cells after COVID-19. Study-wide results and limits: Whether induced by infection or by vaccine, clones showed marked clonal contraction late after vaccination.

Prior to sequencing, the ViraFEST assay stimulated PBMC with viral peptide pools, which expanded the antigen-specific CD4+ T cells. Following culture for about ten days, CD4+ T cells were isolated. None of the vaccinated had previously contracted SARS-CoV-2, and their nucleocapsid antibodies tested negative. Researchers reported culturing 2 million or so PBMC in each well, adding about 9.5 IU/ml IL-2 and 10 ug/ml peptides. The CDR3 has 13 residues. Germline CDR1 KGHSH, CDR2 LQKENI. The J segment lost 5 bases and the V segment lost 4 bases, leaving 1 base of the junction unmatched. With respect to this clone: The antigen remains undetermined.

Here immunoSEQ multiplex PCR was the method, and the copy in TCRdb shows in-frame clones only, minus some. The sample has approximately 76,000 clones; around 79% are singletons. The sequencing used CD4+ T cells from PBMCs cultured with SARS-CoV-2 spike peptides, collected before COVID-19 vaccination. The receptor comes from a human donor who received a COVID-19 vaccine. The gene calls are TRBV18 and TRBJ1-2; 10 nucleotides match TRBD1. The CDR3 reads CASSLGQGYGYTF. The DNA for the CDR3 is TGTGCCAGCTCACTGGGACAGGGGTATGGCTACACCTTC.